This TCR beta chain comes out of a study of CD8+ T cells in alopecia areata. Study-level results: Normal scalp showed lower clonality than lesional scalp, especially alopecia totalis/universalis.

Following extraction, RNA underwent reverse transcription to cDNA, which served as the sequencing template. Produced via immunoSEQ multiplex PCR; TCRdb's table is partial and in-frame only. The sample gives more than 250,000 clones, none seen only once, and the top ten clones hold 0.9% to 1.5%. Cells pooled from cutaneous lymph nodes were sorted on CD4, CD8alpha, NKG2D, NKG2ACE and other markers. Notes on this clone: What it binds is not known. Any gene name here is a mouse gene name.

This TCR came from a C3H/HeJ mouse with alopecia areata. The mouse strain carries the MHC haplotype H2-k. The source material was CD4+ T cells sorted from a lymph node.

CDR3 region: CASSERGLYAEQFF. The part of the CDR3 DNA that was read is TGTGCCAGCAGTGAAAGGGGGCTCTATGCT. V is TRBV13-3 and J is TRBJ2-1; TRBD1 might be the D (7 bases). The read comes to an end 4 residues before the CDR3 does, leaving the germline J gene to fill in the end. This CDR3 comprises 14 residues. Germline values: CDR1 NNHDY, CDR2 SYVADS. Trimming removed 2 bases at V and 3 bases at J, with 9 bases between.